Here is one TCR beta chain with its context. Its target is not known. The study ran its PCR with 60 Vbeta and 13 Jbeta primers. Profiling relied on immunoSEQ multiplex PCR, and the TCRdb table lists in-frame clones only, not all of them. The data contain 150,000 to 200,000 clones, 70% to 80% of them singletons. The germline CDR1 and CDR2 sequences are MNHEY and SVGAGI. The V and J ends lost 2 bases and 5 bases respectively, with 12 bases between them. The CDR3 contains 14 residues. The data belong to a study of cytomegalovirus exposure and HLA in healthy donors. Whole-study context: About 85 million unique TCRs from HLA-typed donors were held in an early release of data.

Notes on the study in general: Confirmation was obtained in vitro that a few CMV-associated chains are specific for CMV antigens. TRBV6-2, TRBV6-3 and some other V segments were excluded as indistinguishable. In a later analysis, TCR beta V- and J-gene trimming was associated with a missense DCLRE1C variant.

V usage is TRBV6-5 and J usage is TRBJ1-1; no definite D call. This TCR was recovered from a man aged 25-45 years in good health and CMV-seronegative. The specimen sequenced was PBMCs. CDR3 nucleotide sequence: TGTGCCAGCAGTTACAACATGGGCCGGACTGAAGCTTTCTTT. It encodes CASSYNMGRTEAFF.